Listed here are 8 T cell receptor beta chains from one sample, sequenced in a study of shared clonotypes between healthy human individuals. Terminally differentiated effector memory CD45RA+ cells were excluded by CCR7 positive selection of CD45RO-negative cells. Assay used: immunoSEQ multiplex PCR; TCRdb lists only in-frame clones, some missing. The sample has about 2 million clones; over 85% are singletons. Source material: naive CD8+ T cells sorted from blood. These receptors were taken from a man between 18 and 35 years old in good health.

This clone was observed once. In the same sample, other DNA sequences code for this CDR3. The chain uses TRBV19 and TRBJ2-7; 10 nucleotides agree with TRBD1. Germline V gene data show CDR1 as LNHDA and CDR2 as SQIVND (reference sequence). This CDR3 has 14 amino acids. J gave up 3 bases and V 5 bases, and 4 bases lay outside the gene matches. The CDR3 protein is CASSPGTGVYEQYF. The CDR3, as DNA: TGTGCCAGTAGTCCGGGGACAGGGGTCTACGAGCAGTACTTC.

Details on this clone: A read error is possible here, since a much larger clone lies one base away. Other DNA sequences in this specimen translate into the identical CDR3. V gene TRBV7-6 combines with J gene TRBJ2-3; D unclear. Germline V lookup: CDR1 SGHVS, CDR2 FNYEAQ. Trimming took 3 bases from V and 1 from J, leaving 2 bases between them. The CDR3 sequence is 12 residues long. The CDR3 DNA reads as TGTGCCAGCAGCTTCGGCACAGATACGCAGTATTTT. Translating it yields CASSFGTDTQYF.

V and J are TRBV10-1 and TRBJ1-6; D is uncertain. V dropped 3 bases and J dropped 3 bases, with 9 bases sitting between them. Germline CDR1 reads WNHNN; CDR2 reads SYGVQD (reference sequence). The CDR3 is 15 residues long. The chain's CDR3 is CASSDGLLYNSPLHF. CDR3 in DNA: TGCGCCAGCAGTGATGGGCTTCTCTATAATTCACCCCTCCACTTT.

CDR3 DNA sequence: TGTGCCAGCAGCTTGGCCGGCACGGAAGTGTATGGCTACACCTTC. The encoded protein is CASSLAGTEVYGYTF. The V gene is TRBV5-5, the J gene TRBJ1-2; D unclear. CDR3 length: 15 amino acids. Germline CDR1 SGHKS, CDR2 YYEKEE (reference sequence). V lost 0 bases and J lost 5, with 14 bases in between.

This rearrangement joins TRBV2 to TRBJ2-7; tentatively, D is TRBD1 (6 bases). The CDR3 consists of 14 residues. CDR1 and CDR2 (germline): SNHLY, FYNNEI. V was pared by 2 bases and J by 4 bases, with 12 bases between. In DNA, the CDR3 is TGTGCCAGCAGTGAATCTCAGGGGTGGTACGAGCAGTACTTC. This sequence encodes CASSESQGWYEQYF.

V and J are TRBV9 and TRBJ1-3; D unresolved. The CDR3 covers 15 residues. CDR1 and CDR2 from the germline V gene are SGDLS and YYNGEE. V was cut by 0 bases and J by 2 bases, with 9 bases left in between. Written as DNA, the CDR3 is TGTGCCAGCAGCGTAGAAGGGATCCCTGGAAACACCATATATTTT. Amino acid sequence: CASSVEGIPGNTIYF.

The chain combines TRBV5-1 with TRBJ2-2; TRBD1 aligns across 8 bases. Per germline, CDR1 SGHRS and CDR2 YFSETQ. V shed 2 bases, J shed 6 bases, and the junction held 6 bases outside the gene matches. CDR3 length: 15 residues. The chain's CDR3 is CASSLKTGDSGELFF. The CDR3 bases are TGCGCCAGCAGCTTAAAGACAGGGGACTCCGGGGAGCTGTTTTTT.

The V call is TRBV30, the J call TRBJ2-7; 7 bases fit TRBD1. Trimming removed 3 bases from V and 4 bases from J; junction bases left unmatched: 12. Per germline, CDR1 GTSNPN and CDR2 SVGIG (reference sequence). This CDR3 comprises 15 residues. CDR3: CAWSEGGGSEYEQYF. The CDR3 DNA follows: TGTGCCTGGAGCGAAGGGGGCGGGTCGGAATACGAGCAGTACTTC. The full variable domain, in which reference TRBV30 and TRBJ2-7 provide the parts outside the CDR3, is SQTIHQWPATLVQPVGSPLSLECTVEGTSNPNLYWYRQAAGRGLQLLFYSVGIGQISSEVPQNLSASRPQDRQFILSSKKLLLSDSGFYLCAWSEGGGSEYEQYFGPGTRLTVT.